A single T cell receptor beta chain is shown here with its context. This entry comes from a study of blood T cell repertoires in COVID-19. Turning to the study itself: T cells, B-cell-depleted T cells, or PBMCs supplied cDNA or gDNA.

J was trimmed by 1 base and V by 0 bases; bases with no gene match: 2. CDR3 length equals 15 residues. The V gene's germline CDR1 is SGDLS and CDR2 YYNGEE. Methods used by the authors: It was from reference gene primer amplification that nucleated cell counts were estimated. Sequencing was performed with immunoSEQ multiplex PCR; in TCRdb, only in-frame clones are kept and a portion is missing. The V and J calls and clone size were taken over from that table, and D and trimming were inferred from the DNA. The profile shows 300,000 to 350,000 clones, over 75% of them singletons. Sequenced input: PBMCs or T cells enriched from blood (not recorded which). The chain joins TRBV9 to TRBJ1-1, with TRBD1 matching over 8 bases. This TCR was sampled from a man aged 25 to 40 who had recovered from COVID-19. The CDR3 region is CASSVEDRGNTEAFF. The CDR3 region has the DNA TGTGCCAGCAGCGTAGAAGACAGGGGGAACACTGAAGCTTTCTTT.